The 8 T cell receptor beta chains below all came from one sample that was sequenced in a study of T cells in Graves' hyperthyroidism and ophthalmopathy. What was amplified from RNA transcripts were TCR beta CDR3 regions. Initially, a first-round RT-PCR of the TCR CDR3 employed the HTBI primer set. TCRdb passed the multiplex PCR reads through MiXCR, listing each CDR3 protein once. The sample lists some 600,000 distinct CDR3 sequences, about 43% seen once, with just over 8% in the top ten. Sequenced input: peripheral blood or thyroid tissue (not recorded which). These receptors were taken from a woman under 30 with Graves' hyperthyroidism.

This clonotype was counted only a few times. This chain connects TRBV2 to TRBJ1-3; 9 nucleotides agree with TRBD1. Germline V gene data show CDR1 as SNHLY and CDR2 as FYNNEI. The CDR3 is made up of 16 amino acids. The V gene end was trimmed by 6 bases and the J gene end by 0 bases; junction bases not matched to a gene: 6. Here the CDR3 DNA reads TGTGCCAGCAGCGTCCGGGGACAGGGCTCTGGAAACACCATATATTTT. This codes for CASSVRGQGSGNTIYF.

This clonotype showed up just a few times. The genes are TRBV2 and TRBJ2-5, with 7 bases that match TRBD2. The germline V gene has CDR1 SNHLY and CDR2 FYNNEI. Trimming removed 3 bases from V and 5 bases from J; junction bases left unmatched: 12. This CDR3 has 16 amino acids. CDR3 bases: TGTGCCAGCAGTGACAGGGTTGCGGGAGCAGAGGAGACCCAGTACTTC. This sequence encodes CASSDRVAGAEETQYF.

For the CDR3, the DNA is TGTGCCAGCAGGGGCCTCCAGGGGCGGCAAGAGACCCAGTACTTC. It specifies CASRGLQGRQETQYF. This rearrangement joins TRBV7-9 to TRBJ2-5, with D perhaps TRBD1 (6 bases). V was clipped by 6 bases and J by 2 bases, with 16 bases between them. Germline CDR1 reads SEHNR; CDR2 reads FQNEAQ (reference sequence). CDR3 length: 15 residues.

The chain combines TRBV7-9 with TRBJ1-2; 7 bases map to TRBD1. Per the germline V gene, CDR1 is SEHNR and CDR2 is FQNEAQ (reference sequence). The CDR3 has 15 residues. The J segment lost 2 bases and the V segment lost 5 bases, leaving 8 bases of the junction unmatched. CDR3 DNA: TGTGCCAGCAGCCCGGGGCAGGGGGTGAACTATGGCTACACCTTC. It is translated as CASSPGQGVNYGYTF. The variable domain in full, with the rest retrieved from reference TRBV7-9 and TRBJ1-2, is DTGVSQNPRHKITKRGQNVTFRCDPISEHNRLYWYRQTLGQGPEFLTYFQNEAQLEKSRLLSDRFSAERPKGSFSTLEIQRTEQGDSAMYLCASSPGQGVNYGYTFGSGTRLTVV.

This clonotype was seen once. CDR3 DNA sequence: TGCAGCGGGGGGGGACAGGAGGTTGAGCAGTTCTTC. Amino acids: CSGGGQEVEQFF. V usage is TRBV29-1 and J usage is TRBJ2-5; D possibly corresponds to TRBD1 (8 bases). The better agreement between TRBJ2-1 and the DNA end casts doubt on the J call. The germline gives CDR1 SQVTM, CDR2 ANQGSEA. This CDR3 comprises 12 residues.

V is TRBV5-1 and J is TRBJ1-3; 11 nucleotides line up with TRBD1. The CDR3 consists of 16 residues. Germline lookup yields CDR1 SGHRS and CDR2 YFSETQ. J gave up 0 bases and V 3 bases, and 2 bases lay outside the gene matches. CDR3 sequence: CASSWDRGSSGNTIYF. CDR3 nucleotide sequence: TGCGCCAGCAGCTGGGACAGGGGGTCCTCTGGAAACACCATATATTTT.

At least ten counts were recorded for this clonotype. This chain links TRBV7-2 with TRBJ2-5, with a weak D call TRBD2 (5 bases). V was shortened by 5 bases and J by 1 base, with 20 bases between the two germline ends. Germline CDR1 and CDR2: SGHTA and FQGNSA. This CDR3 contains 17 residues. This chain's CDR3 is CASSLGGYYRSQETQYF. As DNA, the CDR3 is TGTGCCAGCAGCCTTGGCGGGTACTATCGGAGCCAAGAGACCCAGTACTTC.

This clonotype appeared a few times. This chain links TRBV5-1 with TRBJ2-7, with 12 nucleotides matching TRBD1. Germline V gives CDR1 SGHRS, CDR2 YFSETQ. This CDR3 is 15 amino acids long. After removal of 3 bases from V and 3 bases from J, the junction contained 4 bases not matched to a gene. The CDR3 sequence is CASSYGTGGSYEQYF. The DNA for the CDR3 is TGCGCCAGCAGCTACGGGACAGGGGGCAGCTACGAGCAGTACTTC.